One and the same sample provided the 9 T cell receptor beta chains below, sequenced in a study of metastatic and nonmetastatic thyroid tumors. Thyroid surgery took place with no prior treatment in any patient. TCRdb called clones again from the PCR reads with MiXCR. Among about 16,000 clones listed, 23% were seen once. Sequenced sample: tumor tissue. These receptor sequences come from a female donor with papillary thyroid cancer or a benign thyroid nodule (not recorded which). Some clones in this sample may be carry-over from other donors' samples.

By sample fraction, this clone is medium-sized. The chain links TRBV27 to TRBJ2-7; tentatively, D is TRBD2 (7 bases). The CDR3 is 13 amino acids. CDR1 and CDR2 (germline): MNHEY, SMNVEV (reference sequence). V gave up 6 bases and J gave up 7 bases, with 16 bases separating them. The CDR3 DNA is TGTGCCAGCAGGGCAATGGGGGGGCATGAGCAGTACTTC. This sequence encodes CASRAMGGHEQYF.

V and J are TRBV20-1 and TRBJ2-7, with 9 bases lining up with TRBD2. The V segment lost 4 bases and the J segment 3 bases; nucleotides outside the gene matches: 19. The CDR3 contains 18 residues. The V gene's germline CDR1 is DFQATT and CDR2 SNEGSKA (reference sequence). The CDR3 spells CSAMKGQRLAGRHYEQYF. The CDR3 bases are TGCAGTGCTATGAAGGGACAAAGGCTAGCGGGAAGGCACTACGAGCAGTACTTC.

Only a few counts were recorded for this clone. The chain is built from TRBV7-9 and TRBJ2-7; D remains unclear. The ends were cut back, 7 bases at V and 5 bases at J, with 12 bases in the middle. The V gene's germline CDR1 is SEHNR and CDR2 FQNEAQ (reference sequence). The CDR3 sequence is 12 residues long. CDR3 in DNA: TGTGCCAGCACCAGTTGGGAAGACGAGCAGTACTTC. Translated: CASTSWEDEQYF. Using reference TRBV7-9 and TRBJ2-7 for the parts outside the CDR3, the full variable domain is DTGVSQNPRHKITKRGQNVTFRCDPISEHNRLYWYRQTLGQGPEFLTYFQNEAQLEKSRLLSDRFSAERPKGSFSTLEIQRTEQGDSAMYLCASTSWEDEQYFGPGTRLTVT.

This clone was recorded many times. The J gene is TRBJ1-4, the V gene TRBV5-1; unclear D gene. Germline loops: CDR1 SGHRS, CDR2 YFSETQ. V lost 2 bases and J lost 7, with 12 bases in between. This CDR3 is built from 14 residues. The CDR3 here is CASSLQGSGEKLFF. CDR3 sequence (DNA): TGCGCCAGCAGCTTACAAGGCAGTGGTGAAAAACTGTTTTTT.

The chain carries TRBV7-8 and TRBJ1-5, with a possible D match to TRBD1 (5 bases). V was cut by 0 bases and J by 1 base, with 7 bases left in between. Germline V gene lookup returns CDR1 SGHVS and CDR2 FQNEAQ. This CDR3 has 15 amino acids. As DNA, the CDR3 is TGTGCCAGCAGCTTAGCGGGGGGGAGCAATCAGCCCCAGCATTTT. It specifies CASSLAGGSNQPQHF.

This clone has at least ten counts. The V and J genes are TRBV20-1 and TRBJ2-5, with a possible D match to TRBD2 (6 bases). CDR3 length: 14 amino acids. Trimming stripped 5 bases from V and 5 bases from J, with 18 bases between. Germline V gene lookup returns CDR1 DFQATT and CDR2 SNEGSKA (reference sequence). Here the CDR3 DNA reads TGCAGTGCTCAACGAGGTGGAGGGTCGGAGACCCAGTACTTC. As protein: CSAQRGGGSETQYF.

This clone has at least ten counts. This rearrangement joins TRBV5-6 to TRBJ2-7; D may correspond to TRBD1 or TRBD2 (5 bases each). CDR3 length: 13 residues. Germline V gene data show CDR1 as SGHDT and CDR2 as YYEEEE. V lost 5 bases to trimming and J lost 2 bases, with 11 bases between them. As DNA, the CDR3 is TGTGCCAGCAGTTACGGGGCCGCCTACGAGCAGTACTTC. Amino acids: CASSYGAAYEQYF.

By share, this clone counts as medium-sized. The chain carries TRBV2 and TRBJ1-6; the match to TRBD1 covers 7 bases. Losses at the gene ends were 8 bases for V and 7 bases for J; bases not matched to a gene: 8. Germline CDR1 and CDR2: SNHLY and FYNNEI. This CDR3 is 14 amino acids long. The chain's CDR3 is CASAFGTENSPLHF. DNA for the CDR3: TGTGCCAGCGCTTTTGGGACAGAGAATTCACCCCTCCACTTT.

This clone has ten or more counts. CDR3 nucleotide sequence: TGTGCCAGCAGCTCCCAGAGCTCCTACAATGAGCAGTTCTTC. It yields the protein CASSSQSSYNEQFF. This chain links TRBV7-6 with TRBJ2-1; D unresolved. Germline V CDR1 and CDR2: SGHVS, FNYEAQ. Deletions cut 4 bases from V and 0 bases from J, with 7 bases between. The CDR3 consists of 14 residues. The entire variable domain, with the rest obtained from reference TRBV7-6 and TRBJ2-1, is as follows: GAGVSQSPRYKVTKRGQDVALRCDPISGHVSLYWYRQALGQGPEFLTYFNYEAQQDKSGLPNDRFSAERPEGSISTLTIQRTEQRDSAMYRCASSSQSSYNEQFFGPGTRLTVL.